The clone carrying this TCR beta chain was recorded a few times. The junction shows a germline mismatch at one end, possibly a read error. A second about 7 to 12 cycle PCR used barcoded and J-beta primers. Each CDR3 protein is one row after TCRdb ran MiXCR on the 5' RACE reads. The data hold around 1.7 million distinct CDR3 sequences, with 28% observed a single time. This CDR3 spans 13 amino acids. Looked up from germline, CDR1 is DFQATT and CDR2 is SNEGSKA (reference sequence). This specimen belongs to a study of blood T cells in healthy people across ages. Study overall: About one barcoded TCR beta cDNA was captured per two T cells.

Healthy Caucasians from Russia aged roughly 6 to 95 served as donors. This receptor was obtained from a woman aged 25-40 years in good health. The gene calls are TRBV20-1 and TRBJ2-4, with a tentative D call TRBD2 (7 bases). The DNA matches TRBJ2-5 better at its end, which makes the J call doubtful. Sequences were obtained from blood. This CDR3 reads CSTRGNREGTQYF. CDR3 DNA: TGCAGTACTAGAGGAAACAGGGAGGGGACCCAGTACTTC.